These 2 T cell receptor beta chains were all obtained from the same sample, sequenced in a study of cytomegalovirus exposure and HLA in healthy donors. Sequenced by immunoSEQ multiplex PCR; TCRdb stores in-frame clones only, minus some. The data show approximately 110,000 clones, approximately 94% seen once. The sample comprised PBMCs. These receptors all stem from a woman aged 18-35 years in good health and CMV-seronegative.

The genes are TRBV9 and TRBJ2-7; TRBD2 agrees at 7 bases. Trimming cost V 4 bases and J 4 bases; bases outside gene matches: 11. The germline V gene encodes CDR1 SGDLS and CDR2 YYNGEE. The CDR3 has 15 amino acids. Here the CDR3 DNA reads TGTGCCAGCAGCTCCGGTCCTAGCGGAGGGTACGAGCAGTACTTC. Translation: CASSSGPSGGYEQYF. Filled out from reference TRBV9 and TRBJ2-7, the complete variable domain reads DSGVTQTPKHLITATGQRVTLRCSPRSGDLSVYWYQQSLDQGLQFLIQYYNGEERAKGNILERFSAQQFPDLHSELNLSSLELGDSALYFCASSSGPSGGYEQYFGPGTRLTVT.

The chain has TRBV7-9 and TRBJ2-4, with D possibly being TRBD2 (5 bases). The CDR3 has 19 amino acids. Trimming shortened V by 4 bases and J by 1 base, and 23 bases separated the two germline ends. Germline V gives CDR1 SEHNR, CDR2 FQNEAQ (reference sequence). As DNA, the CDR3 is TGTGCCAGCAGCTCCACCCGGGTGGGAGCGGAAACGGCCAAAAACATTCAGTACTTC. Translating it yields CASSSTRVGAETAKNIQYF.